Given below is one T cell receptor (beta chain) in context. Germline CDR1 reads MNHEY; CDR2 reads SVGEGT. With 1 base removed from V and 1 base from J, the gap between germline ends came to 10 bases. The CDR3 runs to 15 residues. The sample comes from a study of blood T cell repertoires in COVID-19. Study-level background: The samples span acute and convalescent COVID-19 from the United States, Italy and Spain. Sources were T cells, B-cell-depleted T cells, or PBMCs; the material itself was cDNA or gDNA.

Original processing methods: Reference gene primer amplification gave estimated nucleated cell counts. Produced via immunoSEQ multiplex PCR; TCRdb's table is partial and in-frame only. That table is the source of V, J and clone size, and D and trimming were worked out from the DNA. The sample records approximately 110,000 clones, over 75% being singletons. The chain has TRBV6-2 or TRBV6-3 and TRBJ1-1; tentative D call: TRBD1 (6 bases). Material: peripheral blood. This clonotype originated in a woman aged 80 or older with acute or convalescent COVID-19. CDR3 protein: CASSYFGQKNTEAFF. Written as DNA, the CDR3 is TGTGCCAGCAGTTACTTCGGACAGAAGAACACTGAAGCTTTCTTT.